This T cell receptor (beta chain) was recorded in a study of patients and donors after allogeneic stem cell transplantation. TCRdb recomputed calls from the RT-PCR reads with MiXCR, one row per CDR3 protein. The sample consists of about 74,000 distinct CDR3 sequences, less than 30% of them appearing once. There are 18 residues in the CDR3. With 2 bases clipped from V and 0 bases from J, the junction kept 7 bases outside the gene matches. CDR1 is MGHRA, CDR2 YSYEKL, per germline. The chain is built from TRBV4-1 and TRBJ1-6, with 7 bases identical to TRBD1. Specimen: blood, either unsorted or a sorted T cell fraction (not recorded which). The sequence was collected from a human donor who was either an allogeneic HSCT recipient or a stem cell or donor lymphocyte infusion donor (not recorded which). It is not recorded whose cells these are; they may come from a transplant donor. In DNA form, the CDR3 reads TGCGCCAGCAGCCAACGGGGACAGATCAGCTCCTATAATTCACCCCTCCACTTT. It is translated as CASSQRGQISSYNSPLHF.